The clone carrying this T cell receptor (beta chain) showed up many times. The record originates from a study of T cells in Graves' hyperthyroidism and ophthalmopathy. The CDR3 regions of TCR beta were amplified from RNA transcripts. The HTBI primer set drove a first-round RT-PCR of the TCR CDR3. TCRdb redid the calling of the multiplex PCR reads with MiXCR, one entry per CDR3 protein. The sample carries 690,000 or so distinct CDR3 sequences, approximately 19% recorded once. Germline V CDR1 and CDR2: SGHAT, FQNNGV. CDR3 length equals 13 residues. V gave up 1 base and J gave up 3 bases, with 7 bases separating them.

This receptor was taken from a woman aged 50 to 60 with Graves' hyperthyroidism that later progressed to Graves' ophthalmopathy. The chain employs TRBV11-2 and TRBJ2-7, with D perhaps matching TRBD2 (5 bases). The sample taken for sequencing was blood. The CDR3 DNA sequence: TGTGCCAGCAGCTTAGGGGAGAACTACGAGCAGTACTTC. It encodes CASSLGENYEQYF.